This note documents a single T cell receptor beta chain sequence. Its antigen is unknown. This sample was included in a study of shared clonotypes between healthy human individuals. Study-level findings and limits: Shared across a few donors were around 5% of the naive CD4 clonotypes.

Several immunoSEQ plates held equal portions of the genomic DNA taken from each subset. Sorted-subset replicate PCRs used 200 ng DNA, around 27,000 T cell genomes. As processed by the authors: In the immunoSEQ data, sequences were junction-only and lacked quality scores, so filtering differed. Data came from immunoSEQ multiplex PCR; TCRdb stores just in-frame clones and leaves some out. That table furnishes V, J and clone size, whereas the DNA furnished D and trimming. The sample has millions of clones; under 95% are singletons. Terminally differentiated effector memory CD45RA+ cells were left out of the naive CD8 fraction, which was CD45RO-negative and positively selected for CCR7. The V end lost 4 bases, the J end lost 0 bases, and 14 bases lay between the germline ends. CDR1 and CDR2 from the germline V gene are SEHNR and FQNEAQ (reference sequence). The CDR3 is made up of 16 amino acids.

The sequence derives from a man younger than 30 in good health. Some clones in this sample may be carry-over from other donors' samples. This chain connects TRBV7-9 to TRBJ2-3; D is perhaps TRBD2 (5 bases). The sample taken for sequencing was naive CD8+ T cells from PBMCs. CDR3 DNA sequence: TGTGCCAGCAGCTCCCGGACTGGAGCTAGCACAGATACGCAGTATTTT. As protein: CASSSRTGASTDTQYF.